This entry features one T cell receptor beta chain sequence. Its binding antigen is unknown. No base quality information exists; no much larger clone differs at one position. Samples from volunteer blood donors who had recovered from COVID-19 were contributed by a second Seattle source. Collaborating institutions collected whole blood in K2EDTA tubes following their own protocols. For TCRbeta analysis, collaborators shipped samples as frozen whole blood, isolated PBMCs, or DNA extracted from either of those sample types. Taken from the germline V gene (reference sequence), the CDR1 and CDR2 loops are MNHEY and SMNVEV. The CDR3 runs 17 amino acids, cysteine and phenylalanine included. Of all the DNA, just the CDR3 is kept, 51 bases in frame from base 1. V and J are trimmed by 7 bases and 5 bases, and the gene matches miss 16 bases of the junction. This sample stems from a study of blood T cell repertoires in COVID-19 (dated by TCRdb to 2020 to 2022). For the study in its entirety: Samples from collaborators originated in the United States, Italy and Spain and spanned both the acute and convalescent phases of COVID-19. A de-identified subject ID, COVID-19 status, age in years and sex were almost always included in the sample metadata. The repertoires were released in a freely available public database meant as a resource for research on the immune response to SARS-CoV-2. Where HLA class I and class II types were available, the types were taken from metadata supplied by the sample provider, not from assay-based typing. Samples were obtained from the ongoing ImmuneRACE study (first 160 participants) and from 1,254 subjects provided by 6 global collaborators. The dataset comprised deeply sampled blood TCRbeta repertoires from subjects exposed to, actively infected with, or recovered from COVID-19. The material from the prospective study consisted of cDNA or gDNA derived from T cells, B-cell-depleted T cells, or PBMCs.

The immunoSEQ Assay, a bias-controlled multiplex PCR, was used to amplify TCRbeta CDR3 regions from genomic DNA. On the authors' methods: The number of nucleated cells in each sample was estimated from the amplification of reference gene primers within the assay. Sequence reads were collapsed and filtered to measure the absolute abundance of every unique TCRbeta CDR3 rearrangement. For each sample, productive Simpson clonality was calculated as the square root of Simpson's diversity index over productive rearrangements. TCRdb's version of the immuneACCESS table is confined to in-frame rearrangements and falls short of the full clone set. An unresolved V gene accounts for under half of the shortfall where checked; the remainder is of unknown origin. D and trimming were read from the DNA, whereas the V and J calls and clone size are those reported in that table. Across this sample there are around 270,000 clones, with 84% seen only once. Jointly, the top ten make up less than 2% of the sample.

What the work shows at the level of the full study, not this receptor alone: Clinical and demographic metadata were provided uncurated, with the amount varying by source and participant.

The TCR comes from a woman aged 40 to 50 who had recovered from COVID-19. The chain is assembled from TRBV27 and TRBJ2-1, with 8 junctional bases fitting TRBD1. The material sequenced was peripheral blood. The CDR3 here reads CASTAIRGRTGNNEQFF. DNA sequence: TGTGCCAGCACTGCGATCAGGGGGCGAACGGGGAACAATGAGCAGTTCTTC.